This T cell receptor beta chain was found in a study of blood T cell repertoires in COVID-19. Study in general: T cells, B-cell-depleted T cells, or PBMCs provided the cDNA or gDNA that served as material.

Sequencing used immunoSEQ multiplex PCR; TCRdb keeps in-frame clones, though not all of them. The repertoire has some 490,000 clones, about nine tenths of them found once; the top ten carry approximately 8%. The specimen was PBMCs or T cells enriched from blood (not recorded which). The TCR originated in a woman in her fifties or sixties who had recovered from COVID-19.

CDR3 bases: TGTGCCATCAGTGAGTCGACCCCCCGAGGGGGAGGAAACACCATATATTTT. Its protein is CAISESTPRGGGNTIYF. V usage is TRBV10-3 and J usage is TRBJ1-3, with TRBD1 as a possible D gene (6 bases). This CDR3 has 17 amino acids. V lost 0 bases to trimming and J lost 4 bases, with 16 bases between them. CDR1 is ENHRY and CDR2 is SYGVKD in the germline V gene.